A selection of T cell receptor beta chains follows, all from one sample in a study of cytomegalovirus exposure and HLA in healthy donors. Assay used: immunoSEQ multiplex PCR; TCRdb lists only in-frame clones, some missing. The sample carries roughly 150,000 clones, 70% recorded once. Sequencing used PBMCs. The receptors here all came from a woman in her sixties in good health and CMV-seropositive. Each CDR3 is given with its conserved first and last residue. The size entry is marked missing in some rows and otherwise reads once, few, many or a size class.

v_gene	j_gene	abundance	CDR3aa
TRBV27	TRBJ2-3	-	CASSLGIAGVVTDTQYF
TRBV5-1	TRBJ1-5	-	CASSLDGINQPQHF
TRBV28	TRBJ1-4	-	CASSATGFEREKLFF
TRBV14	TRBJ2-3	-	CASSQAGKSTDTQYF
TRBV7-9	TRBJ2-5	few	CASSRAQGGETQYF
TRBV6-5	TRBJ1-2	-	CASRAYSPYGYTF
TRBV9	TRBJ2-2	-	CASSPSTGGLTGELFF
TRBV28	TRBJ2-1	-	CASSLLGGAGLSYNEQFF
TRBV10-3	TRBJ1-2	-	CAISLDRAGYGYTF
TRBV30	TRBJ2-7	-	CAWNTGGEQYF
TRBV6-5	TRBJ2-7	once	CASSYGQYTYEQYF
TRBV5-4	TRBJ1-1	once	CASSLAGAGTEAFF
TRBV6-5	TRBJ2-7	-	CASSYQSGQGSYEQYF
TRBV5-1	TRBJ2-7	-	CASRRTSGDSYEQYF
TRBV4-1	TRBJ1-4	-	CASSLSPELNEKLFF
TRBV10-2	TRBJ1-3	-	CASSPVGAGTIYF
TRBV25-1	TRBJ2-5	few	CASSQAGTQYF
TRBV7-6	TRBJ1-2	-	CASSFGEREGYTF
TRBV20-1	TRBJ2-7	few	CSAVLSHEQYF
TRBV19	TRBJ1-5	once	CASSRREPNQPQHF
TRBV28	TRBJ2-7	-	CASSSGQGLRYF
TRBV6-1	TRBJ1-1	-	CASSEPYTEAFF